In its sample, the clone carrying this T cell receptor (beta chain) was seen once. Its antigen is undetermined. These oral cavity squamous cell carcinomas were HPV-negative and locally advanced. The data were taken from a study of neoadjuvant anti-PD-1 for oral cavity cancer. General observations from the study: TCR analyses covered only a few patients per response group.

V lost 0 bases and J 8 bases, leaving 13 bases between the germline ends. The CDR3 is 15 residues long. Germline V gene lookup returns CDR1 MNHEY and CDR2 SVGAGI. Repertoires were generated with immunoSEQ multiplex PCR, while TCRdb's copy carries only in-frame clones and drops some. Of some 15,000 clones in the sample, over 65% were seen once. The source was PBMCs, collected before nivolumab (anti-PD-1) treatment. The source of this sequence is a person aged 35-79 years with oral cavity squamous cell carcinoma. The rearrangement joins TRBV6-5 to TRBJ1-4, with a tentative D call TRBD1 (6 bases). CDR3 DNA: TGTGCCAGCAGTTACTCGGCGGGGGCGAGGGAAAAACTGTTTTTT. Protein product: CASSYSAGAREKLFF.